Described below is a single TCR beta chain sequence and its context. This CDR3 region has 16 residues. Germline lookup yields CDR1 SEHNR and CDR2 FQNEAQ (reference sequence). After removal of 5 bases from V and 8 bases from J, the junction contained 16 bases not matched to a gene. The data stem from a study of blood T cell repertoires in COVID-19. Study overall: Nucleic acid was either cDNA or gDNA, and it came from T cells, B-cell-depleted T cells, or PBMCs.

Participants came from 24 US areas, aged roughly 18 to 95 years. Some clones are missing from TCRdb's copy, which holds only in-frame ones; the method was immunoSEQ multiplex PCR. The profile shows more than 450,000 clones, roughly 87% of them singletons. The sequencing sample was made of PBMCs or T cells enriched from blood (not recorded which). V and J are TRBV7-9 and TRBJ1-1; 8 nucleotides line up with TRBD1. The sequence came from a woman aged 18-30 years who had recovered from COVID-19. This chain's CDR3 is CASSPPPGTGFVEAFF. Written as DNA, the CDR3 is TGTGCCAGCAGCCCACCTCCGGGGACAGGTTTTGTGGAAGCTTTCTTT.